Listed here are 19 T cell receptor beta chains from one sample, sequenced in a study of cytomegalovirus exposure and HLA in healthy donors. PCR involved 60 Vbeta and 13 Jbeta primers. Generated by immunoSEQ multiplex PCR, the TCRdb table keeps only in-frame clones and is missing some. The table lists roughly 160,000 clones, almost 80% of them singletons, with 1.3% in the top ten. The material sequenced was PBMCs. These receptors were taken from a man aged 25 to 45 in good health and CMV-seronegative.

The chain is built from TRBV25-1 and TRBJ2-4; D is unresolved. Trimming took off 4 bases at V and 6 bases at J, with 19 bases between the two ends. The CDR3 consists of 16 residues. The germline V gene has CDR1 MGHDK and CDR2 SYGVNS. The CDR3 sequence: CASSAGAGGDGNIQYF. Here the CDR3 DNA reads TGTGCCAGCAGTGCCGGCGCCGGCGGAGACGGAAACATTCAGTACTTC. Using reference TRBV25-1 and TRBJ2-4 for the parts outside the CDR3, the full variable domain is EADIYQTPRYLVIGTGKKITLECSQTMGHDKMYWYQQDPGMELHLIHYSYGVNSTEKGDLSSESTVSRIRTEHFPLTLESARPSHTSQYLCASSAGAGGDGNIQYFGAGTRLSVL.

This rearrangement joins TRBV30 to TRBJ1-1; no definite D call. The germline gives CDR1 GTSNPN, CDR2 SVGIG (reference sequence). V was pared by 0 bases and J by 5 bases, with 13 bases between. This CDR3 spans 14 amino acids. CDR3 amino acids: CAWSVQVRRTEAFF. CDR3 DNA: TGTGCCTGGAGTGTTCAGGTCAGGCGAACTGAAGCTTTCTTT.

This clone was detected only once. The chain uses TRBV2 and TRBJ1-5; D call uncertain. CDR1 is SNHLY and CDR2 is FYNNEI in the germline V gene. This CDR3 region has 13 residues. V dropped 3 bases and J dropped 3 bases, with 6 bases sitting between them. The CDR3 coding sequence is TGTGCCAGCAGTGACGCGAACAATCAGCCCCAGCATTTT. Translating gives CASSDANNQPQHF. The variable domain in full, with the rest retrieved from reference TRBV2 and TRBJ1-5, is EPEVTQTPSHQVTQMGQEVILRCVPISNHLYFYWYRQILGQKVEFLVSFYNNEISEKSEIFDDQFSVERPDGSNFTLKIRSTKLEDSAMYFCASSDANNQPQHFGDGTRLSIL.

The chain combines TRBV6-5 with TRBJ2-7; possible D gene TRBD1, 5 bases. Trimming shortened V by 4 bases and J by 3 bases, and 16 bases separated the two germline ends. Germline CDR1 MNHEY, CDR2 SVGAGI. The CDR3 extends over 15 amino acids. CDR3 nucleotide sequence: TGTGCCAGCAGTTCCGACAGCCCCCATGGCTACGAGCAGTACTTC. This translates into CASSSDSPHGYEQYF.

The chain combines TRBV10-1 with TRBJ1-5; 7 nucleotides align to TRBD1. The CDR3 sequence is 15 residues long. The V gene end was trimmed by 7 bases and the J gene end by 13 bases; junction bases not matched to a gene: 19. Germline V gene sequence: CDR1 WNHNN, CDR2 SYGVQD (reference sequence). The CDR3 spells CASTLRQGRGVMQHF. The CDR3 DNA reads as TGCGCCAGCACCTTGAGACAGGGCCGTGGGGTTATGCAGCATTTT.

This chain joins TRBV9 and TRBJ2-5, with a possible D match to TRBD1 (6 bases). CDR3 length equals 15 residues. CDR1 is SGDLS and CDR2 is YYNGEE in the germline V gene. Trimming took 0 bases from V and 4 from J, leaving 13 bases between them. DNA for the CDR3: TGTGCCAGCAGCGTAGGGGCGGACAGCCGAGAGACCCAGTACTTC. As protein: CASSVGADSRETQYF.

The chain combines TRBV5-1 with TRBJ2-3, with TRBD2 matching over 11 bases. Germline CDR1 and CDR2: SGHRS and YFSETQ. J lost 3 bases, V lost 2 bases, and 2 bases had no gene match. The CDR3 sequence is 15 residues long. This chain's CDR3 is CASSLVAGGTDTQYF. DNA of the CDR3: TGCGCCAGCAGCTTAGTAGCGGGGGGGACAGATACGCAGTATTTT.

The chain links TRBV6-1 to TRBJ2-7; D is perhaps TRBD2 (5 bases). V lost 4 bases and J lost 2, with 15 bases in between. The CDR3 sequence is 15 residues long. Germline V gives CDR1 MNHNS, CDR2 SASEGT. CDR3 sequence reads: CASSVGRGLPYEQYF. Here the CDR3 DNA reads TGTGCCAGCAGTGTAGGCAGAGGGCTCCCCTACGAGCAGTACTTC.

J is TRBJ1-4 and V is TRBV30; 9 bases agree with TRBD1. The CDR3 has 19 amino acids. The germline V gene encodes CDR1 GTSNPN and CDR2 SVGIG (reference sequence). J lost 8 bases, V lost 2 bases, and 21 bases had no gene match. CDR3 protein: CAWSPTPFQYRGRGEKLFF. Here the CDR3 DNA reads TGTGCCTGGAGTCCTACCCCCTTCCAGTACAGGGGGCGAGGCGAAAAACTGTTTTTT.

The chain couples TRBV5-1 to TRBJ2-3, with a possible D match to TRBD1 (5 bases). Germline V gives CDR1 SGHRS, CDR2 YFSETQ. With 3 bases removed from V and 3 bases from J, the gap between germline ends came to 14 bases. The CDR3 length is 15 residues. The CDR3 DNA reads as TGCGCCAGCAGCTCCAGGGTCGACGCGACAGATACGCAGTATTTT. Its protein product is CASSSRVDATDTQYF.

This clone was picked up a small number of times. The chain joins TRBV27 to TRBJ1-2; 9 positions agree with TRBD1. CDR1 and CDR2 from the germline V gene are MNHEY and SMNVEV (reference sequence). This CDR3 is built from 15 residues. The trim removed 2 bases at V and 13 bases at J, leaving 14 bases unmatched. CDR3 sequence: CASSLGGNRDRAPTF. The CDR3 nucleotides are TGTGCCAGCAGTTTAGGGGGCAACCGGGACAGGGCGCCCACCTTC.

The gene calls are TRBV19 and TRBJ1-5, with TRBD1 identical over 8 bases. J gave up 6 bases and V 4 bases, and 5 bases lay outside the gene matches. The germline gives CDR1 LNHDA, CDR2 SQIVND (reference sequence). CDR3 size: 14 residues. The DNA for the CDR3 is TGTGCCAGTAGTACCAGGGGGCTCGGTCAGCCCCAGCATTTT. Its translation: CASSTRGLGQPQHF.

The V gene is TRBV2, the J gene TRBJ2-5; no reliable D call. V was pared by 4 bases and J by 1 base, with 4 bases between. Germline CDR1 and CDR2: SNHLY and FYNNEI. The CDR3 has 12 amino acids. The DNA for the CDR3 is TGTGCCAGCAGTGTCGTCCAAGAGACCCAGTACTTC. This codes for CASSVVQETQYF.

This chain connects TRBV7-3 to TRBJ2-1; possibly TRBD2 for D (7 bases). Between the trimmed V and J ends, which lost 1 base and 8 bases, there was a span of 18 bases. The CDR3 has 16 amino acids. Germline lookup yields CDR1 SGHTA and CDR2 FQGTGA. CDR3 protein: CASSLMPGTGGHEQFF. CDR3 bases: TGTGCCAGCAGCTTAATGCCCGGGACCGGGGGGCATGAGCAGTTCTTC. Based on the CDR3 plus reference TRBV7-3 and TRBJ2-1, the full variable domain is GAGVSQTPSNKVTEKGKYVELRCDPISGHTALYWYRQSLGQGPEFLIYFQGTGAADDSGLPNDRFFAVRPEGSVSTLKIQRTERGDSAVYLCASSLMPGTGGHEQFFGPGTRLTVL.

The rearrangement uses TRBV7-8 and TRBJ2-7; D not resolved. This CDR3 contains 13 residues. V lost 4 bases and J lost 2, with 9 bases in between. Germline V CDR1 and CDR2: SGHVS, FQNEAQ. CDR3 sequence (DNA): TGTGCCAGCAGCTCCTGGGCTACCTACGAGCAGTACTTC. This encodes CASSSWATYEQYF.

This clone was seen only once. The chain is built from TRBV15 and TRBJ2-1; 7 bases line up with TRBD2. The CDR3 has 14 residues. Germline V gene lookup returns CDR1 LNHNV and CDR2 YYDKDF (reference sequence). The trim removed 3 bases at V and 6 bases at J, leaving 5 bases unmatched. In DNA, the CDR3 is TGTGCCACCAGCAGGGCAAGACTAGCCAATGAGCAGTTCTTC. This gives the protein CATSRARLANEQFF.

The genes are TRBV4-3 and TRBJ2-3; 7 bases are a match to TRBD1. The trim removed 0 bases at V and 1 base at J, leaving 4 bases unmatched. Germline V gives CDR1 LGHNA, CDR2 YSLEER. This CDR3 is built from 16 residues. Here the CDR3 DNA reads TGCGCCAGCAGCCAAGAAACAGGGGTGCGCACAGATACGCAGTATTTT. Translated: CASSQETGVRTDTQYF.

J is TRBJ2-7 and V is TRBV27; 7 bases agree with TRBD2. Germline loops: CDR1 MNHEY, CDR2 SMNVEV (reference sequence). V shed 3 bases and J 2 bases; nucleotides not matched to a gene: 4. The CDR3 sequence is 14 residues long. As DNA, the CDR3 is TGTGCCAGCAGTTTGACGGGAGGAACCTACGAGCAGTACTTC. Protein sequence: CASSLTGGTYEQYF.

This clone was seen a single time. The gene calls are TRBV6-6 and TRBJ2-1, with D possibly being TRBD2 (5 bases). The V and J ends lost 7 bases and 4 bases respectively, with 14 bases between them. CDR1 is MNHNY and CDR2 is SVGAGI in the germline V gene (reference sequence). This CDR3 has 14 amino acids. CDR3 DNA sequence: TGTGCCAGCATCTCCGGGGAGATTTACAATGAGCAGTTCTTC. It encodes CASISGEIYNEQFF.